The 22 T cell receptor beta chains listed next were all sequenced from one sample in a study of cytomegalovirus exposure and HLA in healthy donors. PCR was performed using 60 Vbeta and 13 Jbeta primers. This table comes from immunoSEQ multiplex PCR, and its TCRdb copy is limited to in-frame clones, with some not included. In all, the sample yields some 120,000 clones. Sample: PBMCs. These receptors were obtained from a man between 25 and 39 years old in good health and CMV-seronegative.

The V call is TRBV5-1, the J call TRBJ2-5; D is ambiguous. The CDR3 runs 13 residues. CDR1 SGHRS and CDR2 YFSETQ come from the germline V gene. V was trimmed by 6 bases and J by 1 base, leaving 10 bases between them. CDR3 nucleotides: TGCGCCAGCAACGAACAGATCCAAGAGACCCAGTACTTC. As protein: CASNEQIQETQYF.

The chain joins TRBV7-9 to TRBJ1-2, with D perhaps matching TRBD1 (5 bases). Germline values: CDR1 SEHNR, CDR2 FQNEAQ (reference sequence). V shed 2 bases and J shed 3 bases, with 16 bases lying between them. The CDR3 is 16 residues long. CDR3 DNA sequence: TGTGCCAGCAGCTTACTTCGACGGAAAGGGGACTATGGCTACACCTTC. Protein product: CASSLLRRKGDYGYTF.

V and J are TRBV15 and TRBJ1-2, with a possible D match to TRBD1 (5 bases). The CDR3 sequence is 14 residues long. Looked up from germline, CDR1 is LNHNV and CDR2 is YYDKDF (reference sequence). The V end was cut by 3 bases, the J end by 4 bases, with 12 bases between. The CDR3 loop reads CATSRGHESYGYTF. The CDR3 DNA sequence: TGTGCCACCAGCAGGGGGCATGAAAGCTATGGCTACACCTTC.

The CDR3 spells CASSLALAGGGDEQYF. CDR3 DNA: TGCGCCAGCAGCTTGGCCTTGGCAGGTGGCGGGGACGAGCAGTACTTC. The gene calls are TRBV5-1 and TRBJ2-7; the D gene is possibly TRBD2 (6 bases). Germline V gives CDR1 SGHRS, CDR2 YFSETQ. The CDR3 totals 16 residues. V gave up 0 bases and J gave up 5 bases, with 18 bases separating them.

The gene calls are TRBV30 and TRBJ2-1; the match to TRBD2 covers 13 bases. The CDR3 totals 17 residues. J lost 4 bases, V lost 2 bases, and 8 bases had no gene match. Germline V CDR1 and CDR2: GTSNPN, SVGIG (reference sequence). The CDR3 here is CAWSKTQGLAGYNEQFF. CDR3 nucleotide sequence: TGTGCCTGGAGTAAGACCCAGGGACTAGCGGGGTACAATGAGCAGTTCTTC.

The DNA of the CDR3 is TGCAGCGTCGAAAGGGGGGAGACCCAGTACTTC. This codes for CSVERGETQYF. The chain carries TRBV29-1 and TRBJ2-5; a possible D gene is TRBD1 (6 bases). V was clipped by 6 bases and J by 5 bases, with 10 bases between them. Germline V lookup: CDR1 SQVTM, CDR2 ANQGSEA. The CDR3 extends over 11 amino acids.

V and J are TRBV2 and TRBJ1-2, with D perhaps matching TRBD1 (5 bases). With 6 bases removed from V and 0 bases from J, the gap between germline ends came to 11 bases. CDR3 length: 14 residues. Germline-derived CDR1 and CDR2 are SNHLY and FYNNEI. This chain's CDR3 is CASRAGPSNYGYTF. The CDR3 DNA reads as TGTGCCAGCAGGGCGGGACCTTCTAACTATGGCTACACCTTC.

CDR3: CASSPGTASTDTQYF. CDR3 sequence (DNA): TGTGCCAGCAGCCCAGGGACAGCTAGCACAGATACGCAGTATTTT. This chain connects TRBV11-3 to TRBJ2-3; 7 bases align to TRBD1. Trimming cost V 5 bases and J 0 bases; bases outside gene matches: 5. This CDR3 is 15 amino acids long. Germline values: CDR1 SGHNT, CDR2 YENEEA.

The chain is built from TRBV7-9 and TRBJ2-1; possibly TRBD2 for D (6 bases). This CDR3 is 13 amino acids long. CDR1 and CDR2 from the germline V gene are SEHNR and FQNEAQ (reference sequence). V dropped 1 base and J dropped 15 bases, with 16 bases sitting between them. The CDR3 region has the DNA TGTGCCAGCAGCTTAGGTTTAGACGGGGAGGTGTTCTTC. The encoded protein is CASSLGLDGEVFF.

The genes are TRBV21-1 and TRBJ1-1; TRBD1, the D gene given by the table, was not confirmed from the DNA. TRBV21-1 counts as a pseudogene. The CDR3 extends over 13 amino acids. DNA of the CDR3: TGTGCCAGCACCTTTGACAAAGACACTGAAGCTTTCTTT. Amino acid sequence: CASTFDKDTEAFF.

This chain uses TRBV6-6 with TRBJ1-2, with D perhaps TRBD1 (6 bases). The V and J ends lost 8 bases and 3 bases respectively, with 13 bases between them. The CDR3 runs to 13 residues. Germline CDR1 reads MNHNY; CDR2 reads SVGAGI (reference sequence). CDR3 DNA sequence: TGTGCCAGCGCTCGGGGGGCATACTATGGCTACACCTTC. Encoded protein: CASARGAYYGYTF.

V is TRBV7-8 and J is TRBJ1-5; 10 bases are shared with TRBD1. After removal of 6 bases from V and 5 bases from J, the junction contained 16 bases not matched to a gene. The CDR3 contains 18 residues. Germline V lookup: CDR1 SGHVS, CDR2 FQNEAQ. In DNA form, the CDR3 reads TGTGCCAGCAGTGAACTGCTGCGGGACAGGGGCGGCTATCAGCCCCAGCATTTT. Encoded protein: CASSELLRDRGGYQPQHF.

V and J are TRBV18 and TRBJ1-1, with unresolved D. The length of the CDR3 is 13 residues. Trimming removed 3 bases at V and 4 bases at J, with 9 bases between. CDR1 is KGHSH, CDR2 LQKENI, per germline. CDR3: CASSPLRGTEAFF. In DNA, the CDR3 is TGTGCCAGCTCACCCCTGCGCGGCACTGAAGCTTTCTTT. Drawing the rest from reference TRBV18 and TRBJ1-1, the complete variable domain is NAGVMQNPRHLVRRRGQEARLRCSPMKGHSHVYWYRQLPEEGLKFMVYLQKENIIDESGMPKERFSAEFPKEGPSILRIQQVVRGDSAAYFCASSPLRGTEAFFGQGTRLTVV.

V is TRBV29-1 and J is TRBJ2-3; 11 bases are a match to TRBD2. Germline-derived CDR1 and CDR2 are SQVTM and ANQGSEA. The CDR3 spans 13 residues. V dropped 1 base and J dropped 6; count of bases not matched to a gene: 0. The CDR3 DNA reads TGCAGCGTTGAAGCTAGCGGGGGGGATACGCAGTATTTT. Translated: CSVEASGGDTQYF.

The chain links TRBV10-3 to TRBJ1-6; 9 bases fit TRBD1. The CDR3 extends over 15 amino acids. Germline V gives CDR1 ENHRY, CDR2 SYGVKD. V shed 1 base, J shed 10 bases, and the junction held 5 bases outside the gene matches. The CDR3 sequence: CAISEYGTGNSPLHF. The CDR3 nucleotides read TGTGCCATCAGTGAGTATGGGACAGGGAACTCACCCCTCCACTTT.

The rearrangement uses TRBV5-4 and TRBJ2-3; D is perhaps TRBD2 (6 bases). Looked up from germline, CDR1 is SGHNT and CDR2 is YYREEE (reference sequence). CDR3 length: 15 amino acids. Between the trimmed V and J ends, which lost 4 bases and 4 bases, there was a span of 16 bases. The CDR3 is CASSAPGPGADTQYF. In DNA, the CDR3 is TGTGCCAGCAGCGCGCCGGGACCGGGGGCAGATACGCAGTATTTT.

The chain carries TRBV2 and TRBJ1-2; 8 bases line up with TRBD1. With V trimmed by 7 bases and J by 3 bases, 4 bases remained unmatched. Germline CDR1 and CDR2: SNHLY and FYNNEI. The CDR3 extends over 13 amino acids. The CDR3 bases are TGTGCCAGCACCATGACAGGGGACTATGGCTACACCTTC. This gives the protein CASTMTGDYGYTF.

This chain joins TRBV6-5 and TRBJ1-5, with D perhaps matching TRBD1 (5 bases). V lost 2 bases to trimming and J lost 1 base, with 9 bases between them. CDR1 is MNHEY, CDR2 SVGAGI, per germline. The CDR3 spans 15 residues. The CDR3 coding sequence is TGTGCCAGCAGTTACGACCAGGGAAGCAATCAGCCCCAGCATTTT. This encodes CASSYDQGSNQPQHF.

The V and J genes are TRBV7-9 and TRBJ1-1; D remains ambiguous. From germline, CDR1 is SEHNR and CDR2 FQNEAQ (reference sequence). Trimming took 5 bases from V and 1 from J, leaving 14 bases between them. The CDR3 is 15 amino acids. For the CDR3, the DNA is TGTGCCAGCAGCCCCCCTACGACGGGGAACACTGAAGCTTTCTTT. This translates into CASSPPTTGNTEAFF.

The V call is TRBV5-4, the J call TRBJ2-2, with D uncertain. The CDR3 spans 12 residues. CDR1 and CDR2 (germline): SGHNT, YYREEE (reference sequence). V was shortened by 2 bases and J by 7 bases, with 6 bases between the two germline ends. The CDR3 DNA is TGTGCCAGCAGCTTTGGCGGCGGGGAGCTGTTTTTT. Its protein is CASSFGGGELFF. The whole variable domain, filled in from reference TRBV5-4 and TRBJ2-2, reads ETGVTQSPTHLIKTRGQQVTLRCSSQSGHNTVSWYQQALGQGPQFIFQYYREEENGRGNFPPRFSGLQFPNYSSELNVNALELDDSALYLCASSFGGGELFFGEGSRLTVL.

The V call is TRBV7-9, the J call TRBJ1-3; no firm D call. V was trimmed by 5 bases and J by 1 base, leaving 9 bases between them. The germline gives CDR1 SEHNR, CDR2 FQNEAQ (reference sequence). This CDR3 is built from 14 residues. CDR3 nucleotide sequence: TGTGCCAGCAGCCCCCGCGATTCTGGAAACACCATATATTTT. Its translation is CASSPRDSGNTIYF.

The chain has TRBV13 and TRBJ1-2; TRBD1 aligns across 7 bases. The CDR3 extends over 14 amino acids. CDR1 is PRHDT and CDR2 is FYEKMQ in the germline V gene (reference sequence). Trimming took 5 bases from V and 4 from J; bases not matched to a gene: 7. CDR3 loop: CASSEGAGLYGYTF. In nucleotides, the CDR3 is TGTGCCAGCAGCGAGGGGGCAGGGCTCTATGGCTACACCTTC.